The sequence of this TCR beta chain was determined in a study of early T cells in non-severe SARS-CoV-2 infection. Study summary: From unsorted whole blood, bulk RNA was sequenced, and the chains remained unpaired.

Each CDR3 protein is one row after TCRdb ran MiXCR on the 5' RACE reads. Altogether more than 50,000 distinct CDR3 sequences are present, just under 15% being singletons, with the ten largest covering 9% to 10%. This clonotype was seen a few times. V lost 2 bases and J 9 bases, leaving 11 bases between the germline ends. This CDR3 spans 13 amino acids. Germline V gene sequence: CDR1 MNHNY, CDR2 SVGAGI (reference sequence). The TCR comes from an adult who was a healthcare worker with PCR-confirmed SARS-CoV-2 infection or an uninfected control (not recorded which). V is TRBV6-6 and J is TRBJ2-1; weak D call: TRBD1 (6 bases). This sample comprised whole blood, obtained at baseline. CDR3 coding DNA: TGTGCCAGCAGTTACGCCCCAGGGGTTGAGCAGTTCTTC. This sequence encodes CASSYAPGVEQFF.